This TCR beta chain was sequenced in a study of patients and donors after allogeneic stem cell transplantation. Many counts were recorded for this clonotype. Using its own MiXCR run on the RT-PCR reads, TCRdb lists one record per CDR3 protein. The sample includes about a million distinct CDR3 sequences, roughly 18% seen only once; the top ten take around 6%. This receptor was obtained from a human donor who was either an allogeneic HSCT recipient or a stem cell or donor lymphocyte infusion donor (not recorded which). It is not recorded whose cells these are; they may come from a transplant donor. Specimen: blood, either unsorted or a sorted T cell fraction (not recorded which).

Written as DNA, the CDR3 is TGTGCCAGCAGCCAAGATGGGCAGTCCTCCTACGAGCAGTACTTC. Its translation is CASSQDGQSSYEQYF. V and J are TRBV14 and TRBJ2-7; no firm D call. The CDR3 is 15 amino acids. Germline V gene data show CDR1 as SGHDN and CDR2 as FVKESK. The V gene lost 0 bases and the J gene lost 0 bases, with 9 bases spanning the gap.